Each of the 18 T cell receptor beta chains below was sequenced from the same sample in a study of a mutant IDH1 vaccine in newly diagnosed glioma. Time point indicated: baseline, week 1 (first vaccination visit). Treatment meaning: pre-vaccination baseline after standard-of-care therapy. Libraries were prepared by immunoSEQ multiplex PCR; TCRdb keeps only in-frame clonotypes and omits some of them. The repertoire has about 38,000 clones, around 78% of them found once; the top ten carry approximately 9.1%. Sequencing used PBMCs, obtained from a glioma patient treated with radiotherapy, temozolomide or both. The receptors shown here come from a man aged 35-49 years with glioma. Some clones in this sample may be carry-over from other donors' samples.

The chain couples TRBV29-1 to TRBJ2-1; TRBD2 aligns across 8 bases. The CDR3 is 14 residues long. Trimming removed 4 bases from V and 7 bases from J; junction bases left unmatched: 9. Per the germline V gene, CDR1 is SQVTM and CDR2 is ANQGSEA. CDR3 in amino acids: CSVAETSAWNEQFF. The DNA for the CDR3 is TGCAGCGTTGCTGAGACTAGCGCGTGGAATGAGCAGTTCTTC.

The chain recombines TRBV7-2 with TRBJ1-2; no clear D. The V gene's germline CDR1 is SGHTA and CDR2 FQGNSA. The V end was cut by 4 bases, the J end by 4 bases, with 7 bases between. This CDR3 spans 12 amino acids. Here the CDR3 DNA reads TGTGCCAGCAGCTCCGACCCCTATGGCTACACCTTC. Translated: CASSSDPYGYTF. Full variable domain (missing parts from reference TRBV7-2 and TRBJ1-2): GAGVSQSPSNKVTEKGKDVELRCDPISGHTALYWYRQSLGQGLEFLIYFQGNSAPDKSGLPSDRFSAERTGGSVSTLTIQRTQQEDSAVYLCASSSDPYGYTFGSGTRLTVV.

This chain links TRBV10-3 with TRBJ2-1; D is possibly TRBD1 or TRBD2 (5 bases each). The V and J ends lost 0 bases and 3 bases respectively, with 6 bases between them. The CDR3 totals 14 residues. Looked up from germline, CDR1 is ENHRY and CDR2 is SYGVKD. The CDR3 DNA is TGTGCCATCAGTGAGTCGAGGGGCTACAATGAGCAGTTCTTC. It is translated as CAISESRGYNEQFF.

The rearrangement joins TRBV9 to TRBJ2-3; D uncertain. V shed 4 bases and J shed 5 bases, with 14 bases lying between them. In germline, CDR1 is SGDLS, CDR2 YYNGEE. The CDR3 is 14 residues long. The chain's CDR3 is CASSPRVPRDTQYF. The CDR3 nucleotides read TGTGCCAGCAGCCCTAGGGTTCCCCGAGATACGCAGTATTTT.

The V gene is TRBV19, the J gene TRBJ1-2; 10 bases match TRBD1. Looked up from germline, CDR1 is LNHDA and CDR2 is SQIVND (reference sequence). The CDR3 loop spans 14 amino acids. J was trimmed by 6 bases and V by 8 bases; bases with no gene match: 9. The CDR3 sequence is CASSRDRGRNGYTF. CDR3 DNA: TGTGCCAGTTCTAGGGACAGGGGACGGAATGGCTACACCTTC.

The chain employs TRBV4-1 and TRBJ2-6, with 7 bases fitting TRBD1. Germline CDR1 reads MGHRA; CDR2 reads YSYEKL. The CDR3 is 18 amino acids. The V gene end was trimmed by 1 base and the J gene end by 1 base; junction bases not matched to a gene: 7. CDR3 in amino acids: CASSQVTTGKSGANVLTF. For the CDR3, the DNA is TGCGCCAGCAGCCAAGTAACGACAGGGAAGTCTGGGGCCAACGTCCTGACTTTC.

This clone was recorded only once. The chain employs TRBV7-2 and TRBJ2-3, with a possible D match to TRBD2 (6 bases). The CDR3 contains 15 residues. Trimming pared 5 bases from V and 5 bases from J, leaving 17 bases between. Per germline, CDR1 SGHTA and CDR2 FQGNSA. The CDR3 loop is CASSQGGAGGDTQYF. The CDR3 DNA reads TGTGCCAGCAGCCAAGGCGGGGCCGGGGGAGATACGCAGTATTTT.

The rearrangement joins TRBV5-6 to TRBJ1-2; 7 bases line up with TRBD1. Trimming removed 3 bases from V and 4 bases from J; junction bases left unmatched: 6. Germline V CDR1 and CDR2: SGHDT, YYEEEE. CDR3 length equals 14 residues. The CDR3 here is CASSSGTASYGYTF. The CDR3 DNA sequence: TGTGCCAGCAGCTCGGGGACAGCTTCCTATGGCTACACCTTC.

The rearrangement uses TRBV5-1 and TRBJ1-2; 7 bases are a match to TRBD1. V lost 0 bases to trimming and J lost 4 bases; unmatched junction nucleotides: 3. This CDR3 is built from 14 residues. CDR1 and CDR2 (germline): SGHRS, YFSETQ. CDR3 sequence (DNA): TGCGCCAGCAGCTTGGCCGGACAGGTCTATGGCTACACCTTC. It yields the protein CASSLAGQVYGYTF. Full variable domain (missing parts from reference TRBV5-1 and TRBJ1-2): KAGVTQTPRYLIKTRGQQVTLSCSPISGHRSVSWYQQTPGQGLQFLFEYFSETQRNKGNFPGRFSGRQFSNSRSEMNVSTLELGDSALYLCASSLAGQVYGYTFGSGTRLTVV.

This chain links TRBV28 with TRBJ1-5; TRBD1 matches at 10 bases. Unmatched junction bases numbered 6, after V lost 7 bases and J lost 6 bases. The germline gives CDR1 MDHEN, CDR2 SYDVKM. CDR3 length: 14 amino acids. CDR3 DNA: TGTGCCAGCACCGGGACAGGGGATATTCAGCCCCAGCATTTT. Its protein product is CASTGTGDIQPQHF.

This clone was detected once. The CDR3 coding sequence is TGTGCCAGCAGACTCCAGGGTGGACGTGGCTACACCTTC. Encoded protein: CASRLQGGRGYTF. V and J are TRBV5-4 and TRBJ1-2; tentative D call: TRBD1 (5 bases). CDR1 is SGHNT, CDR2 YYREEE, per germline (reference sequence). The CDR3 runs to 13 residues. The ends were cut back, 5 bases at V and 7 bases at J, with 15 bases in the middle.

The chain is built from TRBV5-8 and TRBJ2-3; D is ambiguous. The germline gives CDR1 SGHTS, CDR2 YDEGEE. The CDR3 spans 13 residues. The germline V and J ends were trimmed by 8 bases and 2 bases, with 12 bases remaining between them. The CDR3 DNA follows: TGTGCCAGTTTGGATCCACTCACAGATACGCAGTATTTT. Its protein product is CASLDPLTDTQYF.

This clone counts as medium-sized. The rearrangement links TRBV10-1 to TRBJ1-5; tentative D call: TRBD1 (5 bases). CDR1 WNHNN and CDR2 SYGVQD come from the germline V gene (reference sequence). V lost 0 bases to trimming and J lost 5 bases, with 14 bases between them. The CDR3 has 16 amino acids. The CDR3 spells CASSESWGKSDQPQHF. The CDR3 DNA reads as TGCGCCAGCAGTGAGTCTTGGGGGAAGAGTGATCAGCCCCAGCATTTT.

The rearrangement uses TRBV19 and TRBJ1-3; D unclear. CDR1 is LNHDA and CDR2 is SQIVND in the germline V gene (reference sequence). The V end was cut by 0 bases, the J end by 4 bases, with 7 bases between. The CDR3 loop spans 14 amino acids. CDR3 DNA: TGTGCCAGTAGTATAGAAGAGGCGGGAAACACCATATATTTT. It specifies CASSIEEAGNTIYF.

The sample holds one count of this clone. The chain combines TRBV5-1 with TRBJ1-2, with D possibly being TRBD1 (6 bases). The CDR3 is 14 amino acids. The germline gives CDR1 SGHRS, CDR2 YFSETQ. V was clipped by 0 bases and J by 8 bases, with 14 bases between them. The CDR3 reads CASSLGTGAGGYTF. The CDR3 nucleotides read TGCGCCAGCAGCTTGGGTACGGGGGCTGGCGGCTACACCTTC.

The V call is TRBV11-2, the J call TRBJ2-3; TRBD2 aligns across 10 bases. Trimming took 5 bases from V and 8 from J; bases not matched to a gene: 16. Germline-derived CDR1 and CDR2 are SGHAT and FQNNGV. CDR3 size: 17 residues. CDR3 bases: TGTGCCAGCAGCCTCCTCTCCGGGACTAGCGCGCGCGGTACGCAGTATTTT. Residues: CASSLLSGTSARGTQYF.

A few counts support this clone. The chain joins TRBV6-5 to TRBJ1-2; 7 bases agree with TRBD1. Germline loops: CDR1 MNHEY, CDR2 SVGAGI. The CDR3 runs 13 residues. V dropped 5 bases and J dropped 2; count of bases not matched to a gene: 2. CDR3 region: CASSETGNYGYTF. CDR3 coding DNA: TGTGCCAGCAGTGAGACAGGGAACTATGGCTACACCTTC.

The V and J genes are TRBV19 and TRBJ2-6; tentatively, D is TRBD1 or TRBD2 (5 bases each). Deletions cut 4 bases from V and 1 base from J, with 20 bases between. From germline, CDR1 is LNHDA and CDR2 SQIVND (reference sequence). The CDR3 sequence is 19 residues long. In nucleotides, the CDR3 is TGTGCCAGTAGTACCTTCCGGGGACCCCCAGGGTCTGGGGCCAACGTCCTGACTTTC. This encodes CASSTFRGPPGSGANVLTF.